The T cell receptor beta chain described here comes from a study of Graves' ophthalmopathy and Graves' hyperthyroidism. On the study more broadly: No treatment had been given when peripheral blood was collected at initial diagnosis. Study observations and caveats: With just under 71% sensitivity and approximately 73% specificity, the model predicted ophthalmopathy progression. Most thyroid-expanded clonotypes exceeding 0.001 frequency were also found in blood.

Amplification targeted the TCR beta CDR3 regions, with RNA transcripts as the source material. Second-round multiplex PCR came after first-round RT-PCR with HTBI primers. Via MiXCR, TCRdb re-called the multiplex PCR reads, giving one row per CDR3 protein. The sample has 200,000 to 250,000 distinct CDR3 sequences; roughly 21% are singletons. The germline gives CDR1 MDHEN, CDR2 SYDVKM. Trimming cost V 3 bases and J 4 bases, with 10 bases left between them. The CDR3 length is 14 residues. In its sample, this clonotype was seen many times. What it binds is unknown. Clinical symptoms, serum thyroxine, TRAb, thyroid ultrasound and orbital computed tomography were relied on for diagnosis.

The receptor was derived from a woman between 50 and 59 years old with Graves' ophthalmopathy. This chain uses TRBV28 with TRBJ2-4; weak D call: TRBD2 (6 bases). The specimen sequenced was peripheral blood. Here the CDR3 reads CASSFGSSKNIQYF. CDR3 nucleotides: TGTGCCAGCAGTTTCGGGAGTAGTAAAAACATTCAGTACTTC.